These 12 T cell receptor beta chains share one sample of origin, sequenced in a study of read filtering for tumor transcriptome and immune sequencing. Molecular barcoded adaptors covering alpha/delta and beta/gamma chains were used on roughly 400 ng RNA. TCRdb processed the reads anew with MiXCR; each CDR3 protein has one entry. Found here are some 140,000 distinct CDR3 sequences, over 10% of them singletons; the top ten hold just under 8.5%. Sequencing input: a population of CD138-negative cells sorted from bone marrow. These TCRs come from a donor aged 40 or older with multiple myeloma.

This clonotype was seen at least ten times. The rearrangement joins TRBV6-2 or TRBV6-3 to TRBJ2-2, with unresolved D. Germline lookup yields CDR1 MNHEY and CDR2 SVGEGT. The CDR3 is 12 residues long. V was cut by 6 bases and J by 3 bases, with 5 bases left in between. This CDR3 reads CASSLDTGELFF. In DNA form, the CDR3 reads TGTGCCAGCAGCCTAGACACCGGGGAGCTGTTTTTT.

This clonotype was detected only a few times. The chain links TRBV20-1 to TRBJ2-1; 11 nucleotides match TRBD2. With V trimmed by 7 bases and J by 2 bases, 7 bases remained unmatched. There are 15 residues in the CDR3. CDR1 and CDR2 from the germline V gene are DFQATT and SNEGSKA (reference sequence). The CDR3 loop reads CSVKTSGKAYNEQFF. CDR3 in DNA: TGCAGTGTCAAGACTAGCGGGAAGGCCTACAATGAGCAGTTCTTC.

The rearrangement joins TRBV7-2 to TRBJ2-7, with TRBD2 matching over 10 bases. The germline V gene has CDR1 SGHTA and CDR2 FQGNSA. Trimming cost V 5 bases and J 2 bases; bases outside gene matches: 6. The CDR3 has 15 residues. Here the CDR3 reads CASSRTSGAAYEQYF. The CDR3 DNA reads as TGTGCCAGCAGCAGAACTAGCGGGGCGGCCTACGAGCAGTACTTC.

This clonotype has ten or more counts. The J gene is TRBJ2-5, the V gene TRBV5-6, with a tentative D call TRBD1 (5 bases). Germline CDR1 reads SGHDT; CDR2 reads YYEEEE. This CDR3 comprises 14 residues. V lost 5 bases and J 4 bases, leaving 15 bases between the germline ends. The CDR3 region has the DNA TGTGCCAGCAGACCCGACAGTGGAAGAGAGACCCAGTACTTC. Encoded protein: CASRPDSGRETQYF.

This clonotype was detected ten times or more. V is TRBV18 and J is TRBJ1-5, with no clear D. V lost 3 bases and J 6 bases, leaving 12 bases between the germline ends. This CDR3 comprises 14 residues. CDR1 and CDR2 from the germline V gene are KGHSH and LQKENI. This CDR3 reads CASSPGNLGQPQHF. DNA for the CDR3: TGTGCCAGCTCACCGGGGAATTTAGGTCAGCCCCAGCATTTT.

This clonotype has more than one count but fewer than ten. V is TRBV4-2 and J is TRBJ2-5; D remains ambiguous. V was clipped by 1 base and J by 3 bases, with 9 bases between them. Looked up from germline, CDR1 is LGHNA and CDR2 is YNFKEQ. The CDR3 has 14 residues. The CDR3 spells CASSQGNLKETQYF. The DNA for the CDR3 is TGTGCCAGCAGCCAAGGAAACCTTAAAGAGACCCAGTACTTC.

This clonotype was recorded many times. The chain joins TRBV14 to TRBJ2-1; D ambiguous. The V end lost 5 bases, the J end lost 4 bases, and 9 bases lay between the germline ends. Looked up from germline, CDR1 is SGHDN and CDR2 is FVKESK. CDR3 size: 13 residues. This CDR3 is CASSTLLYNEQFF. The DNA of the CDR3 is TGTGCCAGCAGCACTTTGTTGTACAATGAGCAGTTCTTC. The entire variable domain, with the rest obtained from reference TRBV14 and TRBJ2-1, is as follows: EAGVTQFPSHSVIEKGQTVTLRCDPISGHDNLYWYRRVMGKEIKFLLHFVKESKQDESGMPNNRFLAERTGGTYSTLKVQPAELEDSGVYFCASSTLLYNEQFFGPGTRLTVL.

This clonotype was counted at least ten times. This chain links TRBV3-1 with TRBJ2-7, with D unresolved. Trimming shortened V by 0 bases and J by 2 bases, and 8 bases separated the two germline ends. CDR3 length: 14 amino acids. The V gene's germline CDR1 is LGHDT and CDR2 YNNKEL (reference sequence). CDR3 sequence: CASSQDPGTYEQYF. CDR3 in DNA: TGTGCCAGCAGCCAAGATCCTGGCACCTACGAGCAGTACTTC.

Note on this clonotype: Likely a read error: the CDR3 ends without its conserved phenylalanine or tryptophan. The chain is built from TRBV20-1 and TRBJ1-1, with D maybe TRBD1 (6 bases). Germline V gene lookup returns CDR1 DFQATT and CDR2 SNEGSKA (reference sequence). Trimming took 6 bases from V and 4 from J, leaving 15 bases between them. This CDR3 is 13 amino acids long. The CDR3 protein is CSAIMGGFTEAFL. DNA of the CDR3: TGCAGTGCCATAATGGGGGGCTTCACTGAAGCTTTCCTT.

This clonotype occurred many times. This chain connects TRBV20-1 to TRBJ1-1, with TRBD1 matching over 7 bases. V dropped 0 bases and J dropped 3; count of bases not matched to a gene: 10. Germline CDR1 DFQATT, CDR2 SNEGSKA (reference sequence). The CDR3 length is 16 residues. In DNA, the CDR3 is TGCAGTGCTAGAGATTGGACAGGCCAGGGGGACACTGAAGCTTTCTTT. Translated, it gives CSARDWTGQGDTEAFF.

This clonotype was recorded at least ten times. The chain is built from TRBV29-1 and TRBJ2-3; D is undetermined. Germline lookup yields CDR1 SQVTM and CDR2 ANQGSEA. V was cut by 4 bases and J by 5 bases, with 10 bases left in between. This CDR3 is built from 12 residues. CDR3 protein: CSVVRTIDTQYF. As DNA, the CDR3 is TGCAGCGTTGTCCGGACGATAGATACGCAGTATTTT.

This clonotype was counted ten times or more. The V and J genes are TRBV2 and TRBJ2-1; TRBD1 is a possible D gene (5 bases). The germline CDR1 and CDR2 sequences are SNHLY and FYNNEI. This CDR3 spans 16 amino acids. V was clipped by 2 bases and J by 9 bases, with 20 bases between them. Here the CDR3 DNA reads TGTGCCAGCAGTGAAAGCCGGCAGGGCAAGTCAAGTGAGCAGTTCTTC. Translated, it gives CASSESRQGKSSEQFF.